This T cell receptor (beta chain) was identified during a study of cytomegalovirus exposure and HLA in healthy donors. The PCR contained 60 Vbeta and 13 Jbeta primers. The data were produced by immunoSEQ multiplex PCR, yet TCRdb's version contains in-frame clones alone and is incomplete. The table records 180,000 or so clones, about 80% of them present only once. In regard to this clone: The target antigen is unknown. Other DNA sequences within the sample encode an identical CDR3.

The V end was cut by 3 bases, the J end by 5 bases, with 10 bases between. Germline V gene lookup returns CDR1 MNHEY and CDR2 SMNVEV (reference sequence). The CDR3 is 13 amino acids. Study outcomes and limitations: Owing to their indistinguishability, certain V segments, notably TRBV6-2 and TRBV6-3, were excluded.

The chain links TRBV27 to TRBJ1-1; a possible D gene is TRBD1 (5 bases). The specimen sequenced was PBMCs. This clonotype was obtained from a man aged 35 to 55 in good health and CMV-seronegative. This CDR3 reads CASSLAGGTEAFF. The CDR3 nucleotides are TGTGCCAGCAGTTTGGCCGGGGGGACTGAAGCTTTCTTT.